These T cell receptor beta chains were read from a single sample in a study of T cell repertoires in cytomegalovirus infection. TCRdb re-analysed the reads in MiXCR, keeping a single row per CDR3 protein. The sample contains 210,000 or so distinct CDR3 sequences, around 6.2% of which appear only once. The sequenced sample consisted of PBMCs. These receptors were obtained from a human donor in good health (CMV status not recorded). Some clones in this sample may be carry-over from other donors' samples. The CDR3 runs from the conserved cysteine through the conserved F or W. D genes are given only for firm matches. Clone sizes are given selectively: once, few, many, or a class where the clone is expanded.

d_call	v_call	j_call	clone_size	cdr3_aa	cdr3_nt
TRBD1	TRBV29-1	TRBJ1-1	many	CSGDRVNTEAFF	TGCAGCGGAGACAGGGTGAACACTGAAGCTTTCTTT
.	TRBV20-1	TRBJ1-2	many	CSARDITNYGYTF	TGCAGTGCTAGGGACATAACTAACTATGGCTACACCTTC
.	TRBV6-2/TRBV6-3	TRBJ1-3	many	CASSYSSSGNTIYF	TGTGCCAGCAGTTACTCCAGCTCTGGAAACACCATATATTTT
.	TRBV9	TRBJ2-1	many	CASSVEAVVVNEQFF	TGTGCCAGCAGCGTAGAAGCGGTGGTGGTTAATGAGCAGTTCTTC
.	TRBV20-1	TRBJ2-5	many	CSAQGGQGSGETQYF	TGCAGTGCTCAGGGGGGTCAGGGGTCAGGAGAGACCCAGTACTTC
.	TRBV29-1	TRBJ1-2	.	CSVGRGRASYGYTF	TGCAGCGTTGGACGGGGGCGAGCTAGCTATGGCTACACCTTC
TRBD1	TRBV28	TRBJ2-7	many	CASSLRGTGYFEQYF	TGTGCCAGCAGCTTAAGGGGGACAGGGTATTTCGAGCAGTACTTC
TRBD2	TRBV7-2	TRBJ2-1	many	CASSLVGRGGYNEQFF	TGTGCCAGCAGCTTAGTAGGGCGGGGGGGTTACAATGAGCAGTTCTTC
.	TRBV7-9	TRBJ1-2	many	CASSPQQESYGYTF	TGTGCCAGCAGCCCCCAACAAGAATCCTATGGCTACACCTTC
.	TRBV7-4	TRBJ1-2	.	CAIGGYTF	TGTGCCATCGGTGGCTACACCTTC
.	TRBV7-2	TRBJ2-7	many	CASSLAPGLFYEQYF	TGTGCCAGCAGCTTAGCGCCAGGTCTCTTCTACGAGCAGTACTTC
.	TRBV7-2	TRBJ2-6	many	CASSSRGGTGANVLTF	TGTGCCAGCAGCTCCAGAGGGGGAACTGGGGCCAACGTCCTGACTTTC
.	TRBV7-2	TRBJ2-2	many	CASRLMNTGELFF	TGTGCCAGCAGACTGATGAACACCGGGGAGCTGTTTTTT
.	TRBV20-1	TRBJ2-1	.	CSAPDSYNEQFF	TGCAGTGCCCCCGACAGTTACAATGAGCAGTTCTTC
TRBD1	TRBV20-1	TRBJ1-2	many	CSARDLKGTGVNGYTF	TGCAGTGCTAGAGATTTAAAAGGGACAGGGGTTAATGGCTACACCTTC
TRBD2	TRBV20-1	TRBJ2-5	many	CSARRAAGGETQYF	TGCAGTGCTAGAAGAGCGGCGGGAGGGGAGACCCAGTACTTC
TRBD2	TRBV6-5	TRBJ2-3	few	CASSYILAGTDTQYF	TGTGCCAGCAGTTACATCCTAGCGGGGACAGATACGCAGTATTTT
TRBD2	TRBV29-1	TRBJ2-3	few	CSAPAGGWADTQYF	TGCAGCGCCCCAGCGGGGGGCTGGGCAGATACGCAGTATTTT
.	TRBV7-2	TRBJ2-7	many	CASSLVFGGEQYF	TGTGCCAGCAGCTTAGTATTCGGAGGCGAGCAGTACTTC